The 32 T cell receptor beta chains below were found in one sample sequenced in a study of technical replicates of blood from a few donors. The method was immunoSEQ multiplex PCR; TCRdb's version includes in-frame clones alone and lacks a portion of them. The sample holds 95,000 to 100,000 clones, 96% seen once. The sequencing sample was made of T cells isolated from PBMCs. The receptors originated from a human donor in good health.

The chain joins TRBV19 to TRBJ2-1; 12 nucleotides agree with TRBD2. V lost 0 bases and J lost 8; bases outside the gene matches: 11. Germline CDR1 reads LNHDA; CDR2 reads SQIVND (reference sequence). The CDR3 length is 18 residues. The CDR3, as DNA: TGTGCCAGTAGTATAGATACCCGACTAGCGGGAGAGGTAGATGAGCAGTTCTTC. Its translation: CASSIDTRLAGEVDEQFF.

The genes are TRBV10-1 and TRBJ2-5; 7 bases align to TRBD1. The end of the DNA is better explained by TRBJ2-7, so the J call may be wrong. The CDR3 runs to 13 residues. CDR1 and CDR2 from the germline V gene are WNHNN and SYGVQD (reference sequence). The CDR3 DNA reads TGCGCCAGCTCCCGGGACAGAGTCTACGAGCAGTACTTC. This sequence encodes CASSRDRVYEQYF.

This chain connects TRBV4-1 to TRBJ2-7; TRBD1 matches at 8 bases. The CDR3 extends over 15 amino acids. V gave up 0 bases and J gave up 2 bases; unmatched junction bases: 3. Germline V gene sequence: CDR1 MGHRA, CDR2 YSYEKL. CDR3 in amino acids: CASSQDQQGAYEQYF. CDR3 coding DNA: TGCGCCAGCAGCCAAGATCAACAGGGGGCCTACGAGCAGTACTTC.

This clone was recorded a few times. The chain uses TRBV4-1 and TRBJ1-1, with 8 bases fitting TRBD1. Germline loops: CDR1 MGHRA, CDR2 YSYEKL. The V and J ends lost 3 bases and 5 bases, in that order; junction bases with no gene match: 8. This CDR3 region has 15 residues. The CDR3 DNA reads TGCGCCAGCAGCCAGTCAGGGGGCCGAGTAACTGAAGCTTTCTTT. It codes for CASSQSGGRVTEAFF.

DNA for the CDR3: TGCGCCAGCAGCTGGACAGGATGGGAGACCCAGTACTTC. Protein: CASSWTGWETQYF. The genes are TRBV5-1 and TRBJ2-5, with 7 bases identical to TRBD1. V gave up 3 bases and J gave up 5 bases; unmatched junction bases: 4. Germline loops: CDR1 SGHRS, CDR2 YFSETQ. The CDR3 spans 13 residues.

As to this clone: A junction boundary mismatches the germline segment, possibly from a read error. The CDR3 protein is CASSLGGPITRELFF. Written as DNA, the CDR3 is TGTGCCAGCAGCTTAGGAGGCCCTATCACCCGGGAGCTGTTTTTT. The gene calls are TRBV11-2 and TRBJ2-2; D uncertain. The germline CDR1 and CDR2 sequences are SGHAT and FQNNGV. The CDR3 contains 15 residues. Filled out from reference TRBV11-2 and TRBJ2-2, the complete variable domain reads EAGVAQSPRYKIIEKRQSVAFWCNPISGHATLYWYQQILGQGPKLLIQFQNNGVVDDSQLPKDRFSAERLKGVDSTLKIQPAKLEDSAVYLCASSLGGPITRELFFGEGSRLTVL.

The V and J genes are TRBV4-1 and TRBJ1-4; a possible D gene is TRBD1 (5 bases). Trimming cost V 1 base and J 1 base, with 13 bases left between them. The CDR3 is made up of 17 amino acids. In germline, CDR1 is MGHRA, CDR2 YSYEKL. CDR3 region: CASSQGRTGQTNEKLFF. The DNA of the CDR3 is TGCGCCAGCAGCCAAGGTCGAACAGGACAAACTAATGAAAAACTGTTTTTT.

The chain carries TRBV27 and TRBJ2-7, with D perhaps TRBD1 (5 bases). In germline, CDR1 is MNHEY, CDR2 SMNVEV (reference sequence). V gave up 2 bases and J gave up 2 bases, with 7 bases separating them. The CDR3 consists of 13 residues. The CDR3 coding sequence is TGTGCCAGCAGTTTAACACAGGCCTACGAGCAGTACTTC. Translating gives CASSLTQAYEQYF.

This chain uses TRBV28 with TRBJ2-3, with D unclear. CDR3 size: 13 residues. The germline V gene has CDR1 MDHEN and CDR2 SYDVKM. V shed 5 bases and J shed 2 bases, with 8 bases lying between them. DNA for the CDR3: TGTGCCAGCAGTGTAATAGTCACAGATACGCAGTATTTT. Translating it yields CASSVIVTDTQYF. Supplemented by reference TRBV28 and TRBJ2-3, the full variable domain reads DVKVTQSSRYLVKRTGEKVFLECVQDMDHENMFWYRQDPGLGLRLIYFSYDVKMKEKGDIPEGYSVSREKKERFSLILESASTNQTSMYLCASSVIVTDTQYFGPGTRLTVL.

The chain carries TRBV19 and TRBJ2-7; D ambiguous. V was trimmed by 1 base and J by 1 base, leaving 11 bases between them. The V gene's germline CDR1 is LNHDA and CDR2 SQIVND (reference sequence). This CDR3 has 15 residues. The CDR3 loop is CASSIGATLSYEQYF. The CDR3 nucleotides read TGTGCCAGTAGTATAGGGGCGACCCTATCCTACGAGCAGTACTTC.

This chain links TRBV27 with TRBJ2-7; D gene ambiguous. This CDR3 contains 15 residues. V lost 1 base and J lost 4, with 14 bases in between. Germline loops: CDR1 MNHEY, CDR2 SMNVEV (reference sequence). CDR3: CASSLFPSTGYEQYF. The CDR3 bases are TGTGCCAGCAGTTTATTTCCCTCGACTGGGTACGAGCAGTACTTC.

The chain employs TRBV5-1 and TRBJ1-1; D remains ambiguous. This CDR3 has 13 amino acids. Germline V gives CDR1 SGHRS, CDR2 YFSETQ. V dropped 3 bases and J dropped 5 bases, with 11 bases sitting between them. CDR3 nucleotides: TGCGCCAGCAGCTCTTCCTCGGTTACTGAAGCTTTCTTT. Residues: CASSSSSVTEAFF.

The genes are TRBV6-4 and TRBJ1-1, with D unclear. Germline loops: CDR1 MRHNA, CDR2 SNTAGT. Trimming removed 2 bases at V and 1 base at J, with 5 bases between. The CDR3 contains 13 residues. CDR3 sequence reads: CASSDRQNTEAFF. In DNA, the CDR3 is TGTGCCAGCAGTGACAGACAGAACACTGAAGCTTTCTTT.

The V gene is TRBV28, the J gene TRBJ1-1; tentative D call: TRBD1 (6 bases). The CDR3 contains 14 residues. Germline loops: CDR1 MDHEN, CDR2 SYDVKM. V lost 6 bases and J 5 bases, leaving 16 bases between the germline ends. The DNA for the CDR3 is TGTGCCAGCAGGTCAGGGGTCGGGAGGACTGAAGCTTTCTTT. Protein sequence: CASRSGVGRTEAFF.

V gene TRBV9 combines with J gene TRBJ2-5; 7 positions agree with TRBD1. Germline V CDR1 and CDR2: SGDLS, YYNGEE. V shed 3 bases and J 5 bases; nucleotides not matched to a gene: 10. The CDR3 spans 15 residues. In DNA, the CDR3 is TGTGCCAGCAGCGGGGACACAGGGGTCGGGGAGACCCAGTACTTC. Encoded protein: CASSGDTGVGETQYF.

The chain joins TRBV6-5 to TRBJ1-2, with TRBD1 matching over 9 bases. CDR3 length equals 13 residues. The germline CDR1 and CDR2 sequences are MNHEY and SVGAGI. The ends lost 10 bases at V and 7 bases at J; junction bases unmatched: 10. The CDR3, as DNA: TGTGCCACTGGACAGGGGCTTTCGGTTGGCTACACCTTC. As protein: CATGQGLSVGYTF.

This chain's CDR3 is CASGMPETWYTEAFF. As DNA, the CDR3 is TGTGCTAGTGGTATGCCGGAGACGTGGTATACTGAAGCTTTCTTT. The chain carries TRBV12-5 and TRBJ1-1; D ambiguous. The CDR3 has 15 amino acids. Germline V gene data show CDR1 as LGHNT and CDR2 as FRNRAP. The ends were cut back, 5 bases at V and 5 bases at J, with 18 bases in the middle.

The chain uses TRBV19 and TRBJ1-2; D is unclear. The V end was cut by 2 bases, the J end by 2 bases, with 9 bases between. The CDR3 runs to 14 residues. Germline lookup yields CDR1 LNHDA and CDR2 SQIVND (reference sequence). The CDR3 nucleotides read TGTGCCAGTAGTATACCGGGATTCAACTATGGCTACACCTTC. Translating gives CASSIPGFNYGYTF.

This sequence joins TRBV6-5 and TRBJ2-1; D not certain. Germline V CDR1 and CDR2: MNHEY, SVGAGI. The CDR3 consists of 15 residues. Trimming took off 6 bases at V and 4 bases at J, with 16 bases between the two ends. The CDR3: CASSSFPGPYNEQFF. CDR3 coding DNA: TGTGCCAGCAGCTCATTTCCGGGTCCTTACAATGAGCAGTTCTTC.

The V call is TRBV19, the J call TRBJ1-2; 8 bases map to TRBD1. V shed 3 bases and J 4 bases; nucleotides not matched to a gene: 7. Germline V CDR1 and CDR2: LNHDA, SQIVND (reference sequence). CDR3 length: 15 residues. CDR3 loop: CASSIAQTGVYGYTF. CDR3 nucleotides: TGTGCCAGTAGTATCGCACAGACAGGGGTCTATGGCTACACCTTC.

The V gene is TRBV7-6, the J gene TRBJ2-2, with 8 positions matching TRBD2. The V gene's germline CDR1 is SGHVS and CDR2 FNYEAQ. This CDR3 region has 17 residues. J lost 6 bases, V lost 4 bases, and 13 bases had no gene match. CDR3 in amino acids: CASSSRSGGFTAGELFF. DNA for the CDR3: TGTGCCAGCAGCTCCCGGTCGGGGGGGTTCACGGCCGGGGAGCTGTTTTTT. The whole variable domain, remainder taken from reference TRBV7-6 and TRBJ2-2, is GAGVSQSPRYKVTKRGQDVALRCDPISGHVSLYWYRQALGQGPEFLTYFNYEAQQDKSGLPNDRFSAERPEGSISTLTIQRTEQRDSAMYRCASSSRSGGFTAGELFFGEGSRLTVL.

This clone was counted only a few times. The V and J genes are TRBV10-1 and TRBJ1-1; a possible D gene is TRBD1 (6 bases). CDR3 length equals 13 residues. Germline V gene sequence: CDR1 WNHNN, CDR2 SYGVQD (reference sequence). V dropped 3 bases and J dropped 4 bases, with 9 bases sitting between them. CDR3 bases: TGCGCCAGCAGTGAAGCACAGGGCACTGAAGCTTTCTTT. It encodes CASSEAQGTEAFF.

This chain connects TRBV9 to TRBJ2-7; possible D gene TRBD1, 5 bases. The germline V gene encodes CDR1 SGDLS and CDR2 YYNGEE. The CDR3 is 16 amino acids. Trimming cost V 0 bases and J 2 bases, with 15 bases left between them. CDR3 in DNA: TGTGCCAGCAGCGTAGAGCCCGGAGACAGCGCCTACGAGCAGTACTTC. Translation gives CASSVEPGDSAYEQYF.

V usage is TRBV28 and J usage is TRBJ2-7; 9 nucleotides agree with TRBD2. The trim removed 5 bases at V and 5 bases at J, leaving 10 bases unmatched. Germline V gene lookup returns CDR1 MDHEN and CDR2 SYDVKM. The CDR3 sequence is 15 residues long. The DNA of the CDR3 is TGTGCCAGCAGTCCATCGGAGCGGGAGGCCCACGAGCAGTACTTC. It is translated as CASSPSEREAHEQYF.

This clone was picked up one time. V is TRBV19 and J is TRBJ2-5; 9 bases align to TRBD1. With 4 bases clipped from V and 5 bases from J, the junction kept 23 bases outside the gene matches. The CDR3 covers 20 residues. Germline V lookup: CDR1 LNHDA, CDR2 SQIVND (reference sequence). The CDR3, as DNA: TGTGCCAGTAGTACCCCGGAGGGACAGGGACCAGGGGCAAACGGGGAGACCCAGTACTTC. As protein: CASSTPEGQGPGANGETQYF.

The CDR3 protein is CASGALYGYTF. The CDR3 bases are TGTGCCAGCGGGGCCCTATATGGCTACACCTTC. This chain joins TRBV2 and TRBJ1-2, with a possible D match to TRBD1 (5 bases). The CDR3 runs 11 residues. Trimming stripped 8 bases from V and 5 bases from J, with 9 bases between. Looked up from germline, CDR1 is SNHLY and CDR2 is FYNNEI.

CDR3 DNA: TGTGCCAGTAGTGATAAGAACTTAATCACAGATACGCAGTATTTT. This translates into CASSDKNLITDTQYF. V gene TRBV19 combines with J gene TRBJ2-3; D not resolved. The V and J ends lost 5 bases and 2 bases respectively, with 14 bases between them. Germline CDR1 and CDR2: LNHDA and SQIVND (reference sequence). The CDR3 is 15 residues long.

The chain links TRBV28 to TRBJ1-5; 10 bases map to TRBD1. Trimming took 5 bases from V and 4 from J; bases not matched to a gene: 8. The germline V gene has CDR1 MDHEN and CDR2 SYDVKM. There are 16 residues in the CDR3. The CDR3 protein is CASSLRDRGGNQPQHF. DNA for the CDR3: TGTGCCAGCAGTCTACGGGACAGGGGAGGGAATCAGCCCCAGCATTTT.

This chain links TRBV29-1 with TRBJ1-5; 9 nucleotides match TRBD1. The germline gives CDR1 SQVTM, CDR2 ANQGSEA. The CDR3 is made up of 15 amino acids. V was clipped by 4 bases and J by 5 bases; unmatched bases: 9. The DNA for the CDR3 is TGCAGCGTTGCAGTGGACAGGGGTGGGTATCAGCCCCAGCATTTT. Translated: CSVAVDRGGYQPQHF. The complete variable domain, with remaining parts taken from reference TRBV29-1 and TRBJ1-5, reads SAVISQKPSRDICQRGTSLTIQCQVDSQVTMMFWYRQQPGQSLTLIATANQGSEATYESGFVIDKFPISRPNLTFSTLTVSNMSPEDSSIYLCSVAVDRGGYQPQHFGDGTRLSIL.

This clone appeared once. This sequence joins TRBV6-5 and TRBJ1-2; 8 bases fit TRBD1. Germline CDR1 and CDR2: MNHEY and SVGAGI. CDR3 size: 15 residues. V shed 0 bases and J 8 bases; nucleotides not matched to a gene: 8. The CDR3 loop is CASSYSTGQAAGYTF. In DNA, the CDR3 is TGTGCCAGCAGTTACTCGACGGGACAGGCTGCGGGCTACACCTTC.

The V call is TRBV28, the J call TRBJ2-1, with 7 bases matching TRBD1. With 6 bases clipped from V and 3 bases from J, the junction kept 11 bases outside the gene matches. Per germline, CDR1 MDHEN and CDR2 SYDVKM. The CDR3 is 16 residues long. CDR3 nucleotides: TGTGCCAGCAGAGTAAAGGGGACAGTCCTCTACAATGAGCAGTTCTTC. This encodes CASRVKGTVLYNEQFF.

The genes are TRBV14 and TRBJ2-7; D unresolved. The CDR3 consists of 14 residues. The V gene's germline CDR1 is SGHDN and CDR2 FVKESK. The V gene lost 3 bases and the J gene lost 4 bases, with 13 bases spanning the gap. The CDR3 reads CASSHPYTAYEQYF. CDR3 nucleotides: TGTGCCAGCAGCCATCCGTATACTGCTTACGAGCAGTACTTC.